The next 2 T cell receptor beta chains were all read from a single sample in a study of shared clonotypes between healthy human individuals. Sequencing was performed with immunoSEQ multiplex PCR; in TCRdb, only in-frame clones are kept and a portion is missing. Of approximately 1.1 million clones in the sample, 75% to 85% were seen once. Sequencing was done on a sample of memory CD4+ T cells from PBMCs. The subset: CD45RA-negative fraction. The receptors were gathered from a man younger than 35 in good health. Some clones in this sample may be carry-over from other donors' samples.

J is TRBJ1-6 and V is TRBV27; D gene uncertain. This CDR3 region has 13 residues. Germline-derived CDR1 and CDR2 are MNHEY and SMNVEV (reference sequence). The V end was cut by 6 bases, the J end by 7 bases, with 10 bases between. The CDR3 DNA reads TGTGCCAGCAGACCTGGCCGGAATTCACCCCTCCACTTT. As protein: CASRPGRNSPLHF.

This chain links TRBV27 with TRBJ1-2, with 8 bases that match TRBD1. This CDR3 spans 15 amino acids. J was trimmed by 3 bases and V by 3 bases; bases with no gene match: 6. Germline CDR1 MNHEY, CDR2 SMNVEV (reference sequence). In nucleotides, the CDR3 is TGTGCCAGCAGTTTTTTGGGACAGGCCCACTATGGCTACACCTTC. Residues: CASSFLGQAHYGYTF.